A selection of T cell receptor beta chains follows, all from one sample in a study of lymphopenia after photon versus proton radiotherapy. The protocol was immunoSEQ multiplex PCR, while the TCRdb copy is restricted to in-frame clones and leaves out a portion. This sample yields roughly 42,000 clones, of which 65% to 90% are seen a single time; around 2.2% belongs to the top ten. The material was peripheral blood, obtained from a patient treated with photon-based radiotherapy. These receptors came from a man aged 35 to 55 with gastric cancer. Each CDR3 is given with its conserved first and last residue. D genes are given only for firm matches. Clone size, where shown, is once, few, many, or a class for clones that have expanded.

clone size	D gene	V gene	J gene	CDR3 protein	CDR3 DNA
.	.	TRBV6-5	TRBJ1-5	CASSSQQGQPQHF	TGTGCCAGCAGTTCCCAACAGGGACAGCCCCAGCATTTT
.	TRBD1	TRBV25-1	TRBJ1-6	CASSETGQGIYNSPLHF	TGTGCCAGCAGTGAAACGGGACAGGGGATCTATAATTCACCCCTCCACTTT
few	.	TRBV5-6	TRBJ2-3	CASSFLGTDTQYF	TGTGCCAGCAGCTTTTTAGGCACAGATACGCAGTATTTT
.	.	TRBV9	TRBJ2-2	CASSVGRNTGELFF	TGTGCCAGCAGCGTAGGGAGGAACACCGGGGAGCTGTTTTTT
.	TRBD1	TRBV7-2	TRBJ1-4	CASSLRGASHEKLFF	TGTGCCAGCAGCCTCAGGGGGGCATCACATGAAAAACTGTTTTTT
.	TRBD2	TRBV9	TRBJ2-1	CASSVVSGVTYNEQFF	TGTGCCAGCAGCGTAGTTAGCGGGGTCACCTACAATGAGCAGTTCTTC
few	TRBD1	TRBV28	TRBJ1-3	CASPTGDGNTIYF	TGTGCCAGCCCGACAGGGGATGGAAACACCATATATTTT
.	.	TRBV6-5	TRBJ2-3	CASSYAAYTDTQYF	TGTGCCAGCAGTTACGCGGCCTACACAGATACGCAGTATTTT
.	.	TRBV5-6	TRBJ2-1	CASTFGASSYNEQFF	TGTGCCAGCACCTTCGGGGCGAGCTCCTACAATGAGCAGTTCTTC
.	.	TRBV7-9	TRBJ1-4	CASSLTRGHEKLFF	TGTGCCAGCAGCTTAACTAGGGGCCATGAAAAACTGTTTTTT
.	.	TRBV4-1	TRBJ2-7	CASSRMAPSSYEQYF	TGCGCCAGCAGCCGGATGGCACCTAGCTCCTACGAGCAGTACTTC
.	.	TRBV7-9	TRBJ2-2	CASSFTAGNGELFF	TGTGCCAGCAGCTTCACAGCCGGCAACGGGGAGCTGTTTTTT
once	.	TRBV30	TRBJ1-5	CAWSVGGGQRRQPQHF	TGTGCCTGGAGTGTAGGGGGGGGGCAGCGAAGGCAGCCCCAGCATTTT
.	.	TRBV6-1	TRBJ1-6	CASSDQGSYNSPLHF	TGTGCCAGCAGTGACCAGGGCTCCTATAATTCACCCCTCCACTTT
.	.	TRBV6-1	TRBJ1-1	CASTLQVNTEAFF	TGTGCCAGCACCCTACAGGTGAACACTGAAGCTTTCTTT
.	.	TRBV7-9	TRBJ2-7	CASSSGTGTYEQYF	TGTGCCAGCAGCTCCGGGACGGGGACCTACGAGCAGTACTTC
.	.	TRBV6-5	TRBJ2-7	CASSGDSYEQYF	TGTGCCAGCAGTGGAGACAGTTACGAGCAGTACTTC
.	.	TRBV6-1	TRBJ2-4	CASSPFLAKNIQYF	TGTGCCAGCAGTCCATTTCTGGCCAAAAACATTCAGTACTTC
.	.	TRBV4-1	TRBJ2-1	CASSQAGQGGGREEQFF	TGCGCCAGCAGCCAAGCCGGACAGGGCGGGGGAAGGGAAGAGCAGTTCTTC
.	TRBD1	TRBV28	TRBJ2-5	CASNPRPGGEETQYF	TGTGCCAGCAACCCCCGGCCAGGGGGCGAAGAGACCCAGTACTTC
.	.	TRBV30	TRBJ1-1	CAWSVRGEAFF	TGTGCCTGGAGTGTGCGGGGTGAAGCTTTCTTT
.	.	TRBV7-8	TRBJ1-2	CASSTDRVYGYTF	TGTGCCAGCAGCACAGACCGCGTCTATGGCTACACCTTC
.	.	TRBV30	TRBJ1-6	CAWSVRPTSLHF	TGTGCCTGGAGTGTAAGACCGACCTCCCTCCACTTT
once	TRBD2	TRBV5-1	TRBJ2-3	CASSLVGTSVGSGDTQYF	TGCGCCAGCAGCTTGGTCGGGACTAGCGTTGGCTCCGGGGATACGCAGTATTTT
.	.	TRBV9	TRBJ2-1	CASSVEAGFYNEQFF	TGTGCCAGCAGCGTAGAGGCGGGGTTCTACAATGAGCAGTTCTTC
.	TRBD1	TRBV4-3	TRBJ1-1	CASSPRTGGPEAFF	TGCGCCAGCAGCCCCCGGACAGGGGGGCCTGAAGCTTTCTTT
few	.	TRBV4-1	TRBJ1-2	CASSQTPGPYYGYTF	TGCGCCAGCAGCCAGACCCCGGGCCCTTACTATGGCTACACCTTC
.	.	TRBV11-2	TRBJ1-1	CASSVGHREAEAFF	TGTGCCAGCAGCGTGGGACACCGGGAAGCTGAAGCTTTCTTT
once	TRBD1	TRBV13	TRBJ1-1	CASRAGQDAEAFF	TGTGCCAGCAGAGCGGGACAGGATGCTGAAGCTTTCTTT
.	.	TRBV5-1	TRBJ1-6	CASSLEGGGSYNSPLHF	TGCGCCAGCAGCTTGGAAGGGGGTGGCTCCTATAATTCACCCCTCCACTTT
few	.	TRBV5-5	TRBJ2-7	CASSLVKEQYF	TGTGCCAGCAGCTTGGTAAAAGAGCAGTACTTC
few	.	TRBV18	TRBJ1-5	CASSAGGEGQKPQHF	TGTGCCAGCTCAGCTGGTGGGGAGGGGCAAAAGCCCCAGCATTTT
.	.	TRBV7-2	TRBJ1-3	CASSSRDGSSLGNTIYF	TGTGCCAGCAGCTCCCGGGACGGATCCTCATTGGGAAACACCATATATTTT
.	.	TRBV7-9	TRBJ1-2	CASTQEWEAYGYTF	TGTGCCAGCACCCAGGAGTGGGAGGCATATGGCTACACCTTC
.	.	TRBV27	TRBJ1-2	CASSGRYGYTF	TGTGCCAGCTCGGGACGGTATGGCTACACCTTC
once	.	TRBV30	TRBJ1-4	CAWRAGQGVYEKLFF	TGTGCCTGGAGGGCAGGGCAAGGTGTATATGAAAAACTGTTTTTT
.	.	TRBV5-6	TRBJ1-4	CASSGGLNEKLFF	TGTGCCAGCAGCGGAGGACTTAATGAAAAACTGTTTTTT
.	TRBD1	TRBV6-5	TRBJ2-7	CASSRTGDEQYF	TGTGCCAGCAGTCGAACAGGGGACGAGCAGTACTTC
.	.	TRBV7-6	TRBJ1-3	CASSLARGNSGNTIYF	TGTGCCAGCAGCTTAGCGCGAGGCAACTCTGGAAACACCATATATTTT
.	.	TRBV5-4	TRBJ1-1	CASSREGSLKTEAFF	TGTGCCAGCAGCAGAGAAGGAAGCCTGAAGACTGAAGCTTTCTTT
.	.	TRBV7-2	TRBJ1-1	CASSLGGGTKAFF	TGTGCCAGCAGCTTAGGAGGGGGAACGAAAGCTTTCTTT
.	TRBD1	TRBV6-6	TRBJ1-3	CASSFPRGLRNTIYF	TGTGCCAGCAGTTTTCCCAGGGGGCTCAGAAACACCATATATTTT
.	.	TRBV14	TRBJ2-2	CASSPYTGELFF	TGTGCCAGCAGCCCCTACACCGGGGAGCTGTTTTTT
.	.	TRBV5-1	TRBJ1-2	CASSLTGQGLGGYTF	TGCGCCAGCAGCCTCACGGGGCAGGGCCTAGGGGGCTACACCTTC
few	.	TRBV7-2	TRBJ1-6	CASSAQQGNSPLHF	TGTGCCAGCAGCGCCCAACAGGGAAACTCACCCCTCCACTTT
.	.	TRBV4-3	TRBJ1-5	CASSPGTASFQPQHF	TGCGCCAGCAGCCCCGGGACCGCTTCGTTTCAGCCCCAGCATTTT
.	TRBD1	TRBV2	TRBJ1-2	CASRDDQGAPYGYTF	TGTGCCAGCAGGGATGACCAGGGGGCACCCTATGGCTACACCTTC
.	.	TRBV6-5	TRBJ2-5	CASSYSGGVEETQYF	TGTGCCAGCAGTTACTCAGGGGGGGTAGAAGAGACCCAGTACTTC
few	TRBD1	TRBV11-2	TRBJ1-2	CASSSGTGGYGYTF	TGTGCCAGCAGCTCAGGGACAGGAGGCTATGGCTACACCTTC
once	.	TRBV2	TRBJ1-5	CASSEMAGRYSNQPQHF	TGTGCCAGCAGTGAAATGGCAGGGAGATATAGCAATCAGCCCCAGCATTTT
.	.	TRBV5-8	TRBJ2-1	CASSLVGVKLFNEQFF	TGTGCCAGCAGCTTGGTAGGGGTCAAGCTGTTCAATGAGCAGTTCTTC
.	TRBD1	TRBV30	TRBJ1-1	CAWFRDRGLPEAFF	TGTGCCTGGTTCCGGGACAGGGGCCTCCCTGAAGCTTTCTTT
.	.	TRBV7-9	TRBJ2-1	CASNPFSGPYNEQFF	TGTGCCAGCAACCCATTCAGCGGGCCCTACAATGAGCAGTTCTTC
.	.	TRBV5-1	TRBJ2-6	CASSLPGDSGANVLTF	TGCGCCAGCAGCCTGCCCGGGGACTCTGGGGCCAACGTCCTGACTTTC
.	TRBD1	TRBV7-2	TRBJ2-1	CASTPTGVLYNEQFF	TGTGCCAGCACCCCGACAGGGGTCCTGTACAATGAGCAGTTCTTC